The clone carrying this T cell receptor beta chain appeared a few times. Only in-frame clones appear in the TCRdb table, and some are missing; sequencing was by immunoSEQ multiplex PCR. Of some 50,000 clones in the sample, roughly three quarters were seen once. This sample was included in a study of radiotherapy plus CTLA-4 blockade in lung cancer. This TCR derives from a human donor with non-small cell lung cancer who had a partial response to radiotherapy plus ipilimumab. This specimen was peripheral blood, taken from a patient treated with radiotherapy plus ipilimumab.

The CDR3 reads CEGPDRGTGQYF. CDR3 in DNA: TGCGAGGGCCCGGACAGGGGAACTGGGCAGTACTTC. The V call is TRBV4-1, the J call TRBJ2-7; 9 nucleotides line up with TRBD1. The CDR3 extends over 12 amino acids. The V gene's germline CDR1 is MGHRA and CDR2 YSYEKL.